This T cell receptor beta chain was found in a study of blood T cell repertoires in COVID-19. Using immunoSEQ multiplex PCR, the repertoire was profiled, and TCRdb retains in-frame clones only, with some absent. The repertoire has around 170,000 clones, just over 85% of them found once; the top ten carry 8% to 10%. This CDR3 spans 14 amino acids. Trimming removed 5 bases from V and 3 bases from J; junction bases left unmatched: 6. From germline, CDR1 is MDHEN and CDR2 SYDVKM. This chain links TRBV28 with TRBJ2-7; 8 positions match TRBD1. The TCR comes from a man aged 50 to 59 with active or convalescent COVID-19. Sequencing was performed on peripheral blood. CDR3: CASSIGQGVYEQYF. CDR3 DNA: TGTGCCAGCAGTATCGGACAGGGAGTCTACGAGCAGTACTTC.